The clone carrying this TCR beta chain showed up just a few times. Its antigen is still unknown. Germline loops: CDR1 LGHNA, CDR2 YSLEER. The CDR3 consists of 13 residues. The V and J ends lost 5 bases and 5 bases, in that order; junction bases with no gene match: 4. This sample stems from a study of cytomegalovirus exposure and HLA in healthy donors. About the research overall: In terms of ancestry, the Caucasian-associated cluster contained roughly 81% of the approximately 380 genotyped donors. General study results and limits: An analysis that was carried out later associated 15,000 to 20,000 TCR beta sequences with HLA alleles at 0.05 false discovery rate. Previous analysis showed most TCR beta V segments were productive about 87% or about 30% of the time.

With 60 Vbeta and 13 Jbeta primers, the PCR was carried out. Per the original methods: In a later analysis, roughly 10 million of 65 million to 80 million unique beta chains occurred in at least two donors. TCRdb keeps only in-frame clones here, not all; method: immunoSEQ multiplex PCR. That table gives V, J and clone size, and the DNA gave D and trimming. The sample includes some 200,000 clones, approximately 82% of them seen just once. The sequence came from a woman aged 40 to 55 in good health and CMV-seronegative. The sequencing sample was made of PBMCs. The rearrangement joins TRBV4-3 to TRBJ2-3; TRBD1 matches 7 bases. The CDR3 spells CASSTRQGDTQYF. The CDR3 DNA reads as TGCGCCAGCAGCACCAGACAGGGAGATACGCAGTATTTT.